The TCR beta chain under discussion was sequenced for a study of T cells in Graves' hyperthyroidism and ophthalmopathy. Amplified TCR beta CDR3 regions came from RNA transcripts. Using the HTBI primer set, a first-round RT-PCR was run on the TCR CDR3. A single record per CDR3 protein comes from TCRdb applying MiXCR to the multiplex PCR reads. The sample records roughly 700,000 distinct CDR3 sequences, 35% being singletons. J was trimmed by 4 bases and V by 9 bases; bases with no gene match: 10. Germline V gives CDR1 LNHDA, CDR2 SQIVND (reference sequence). CDR3 size: 14 residues. Material for sequencing was blood. The chain combines TRBV19 with TRBJ2-7, with TRBD2 identical over 9 bases. This TCR came from a woman in her thirties or forties with Graves' hyperthyroidism. The CDR3, as DNA: TGTGCCAGCACGATGAGCGGGAGGCCATACGAGCAGTACTTC. Translation gives CASTMSGRPYEQYF.